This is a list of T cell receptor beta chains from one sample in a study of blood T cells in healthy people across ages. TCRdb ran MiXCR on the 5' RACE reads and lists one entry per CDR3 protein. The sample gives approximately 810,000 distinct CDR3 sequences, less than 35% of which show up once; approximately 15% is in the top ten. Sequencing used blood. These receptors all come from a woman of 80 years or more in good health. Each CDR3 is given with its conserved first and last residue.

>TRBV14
CASSQLGQSYGYTF
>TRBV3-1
CASSLQGATTGELFF
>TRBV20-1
CSAGPRLAGFTDTQYF
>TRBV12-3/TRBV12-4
CASTDPRGIFLNTEAFF
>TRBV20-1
CSARVQQGETQYF
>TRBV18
CASSPPKGLPDTQYF
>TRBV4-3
CASSQGRVAGGRYTGELFF
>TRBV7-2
CASSRGARTGALADTQYF
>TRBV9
CASSVGGQGFEETQFF
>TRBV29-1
CSGGQPNTEAFF
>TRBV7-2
CASSLVTGGGYTF
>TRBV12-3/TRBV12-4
CASSFGQSDPEAFF
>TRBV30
CAWTMPDREGGYTF
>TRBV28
CASSLGGPLHTQYF
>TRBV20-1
CSARDSMNTEAFF
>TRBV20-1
CSAGTGGSYEQYF
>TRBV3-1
CASSQRHGAASPLHF
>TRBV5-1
CASSGTIASGSSYNEQFF
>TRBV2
CASSARHGYTF
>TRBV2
CASSVLGSGNTIYF
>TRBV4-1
CASSPHGRGAGETQYF
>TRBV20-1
CSAREGGRGAFF
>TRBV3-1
CASRKRMGADEAFF
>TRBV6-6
CASSYSASGAGNERFF
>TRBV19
CASSPIGGASYNEQFF
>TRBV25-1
CAVKGIFWGGADTQYF
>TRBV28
CASRLQANTEAFF
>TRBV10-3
CAISESVFFGKDNQPQHF
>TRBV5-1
CASSSLFDRVGGETQYF
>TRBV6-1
CASSDGTGGLYEQYF
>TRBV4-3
CASSQETLAGGPETQYF
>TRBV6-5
CASRKRDTESYVQYF
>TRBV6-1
CASSEFRGGAYNEQFF
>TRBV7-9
CASSPYRQGTNEQYF
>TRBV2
CASRGGASSYEQYF
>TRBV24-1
CATSDSPSYEQFF
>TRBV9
CASSSNGNYGYTF